This T cell receptor beta chain was sequenced in a study of T cell changes during pregnancy in multiple sclerosis. Method: immunoSEQ multiplex PCR; TCRdb's copy keeps in-frame clones and lacks some. The profile shows approximately 37,000 clones, 88% of them singletons. Germline values: CDR1 SGHAT, CDR2 FQNNGV. The ends lost 4 bases at V and 0 bases at J; junction bases unmatched: 9. This CDR3 is built from 18 residues. The material was CD8+ T cells from peripheral blood mononuclear cells, obtained in the first trimester of pregnancy. This TCR came from a female donor with multiple sclerosis, enrolled in a pregnancy study. V usage is TRBV11-2 and J usage is TRBJ1-1; 12 positions match TRBD1. CDR3 in amino acids: CASSSWGTGGGMNTEAFF. CDR3 coding DNA: TGTGCCAGCAGCTCTTGGGGGACAGGGGGCGGGATGAACACTGAAGCTTTCTTT.